This record looks at one TCR beta chain sequence and its context. This record belongs to a study of T cell changes during pregnancy in multiple sclerosis. Sequenced by immunoSEQ multiplex PCR; TCRdb stores in-frame clones only, minus some. The sample consists of approximately 25,000 clones, 88% of them appearing once. This clonotype originated in a female donor with multiple sclerosis, enrolled in a pregnancy study. Sequenced here: CD8+ T cells from peripheral blood mononuclear cells, sampled in the second trimester of pregnancy.

The CDR3 spells CASSRTGRKLFF. In DNA, the CDR3 is TGTGCCAGCAGTAGAACAGGGAGAAAACTGTTTTTT. The chain has TRBV27 and TRBJ1-4; the D gene is possibly TRBD1 (6 bases). Trimming took 5 bases from V and 10 from J, leaving 11 bases between them. The CDR3 sequence is 12 residues long. Germline V lookup: CDR1 MNHEY, CDR2 SMNVEV (reference sequence).